This T cell receptor beta chain was identified during a study of CXCR3-negative and CXCR3-positive naive CD8 T cells. With UMI labels, 5' RACE was used to prepare the TRB cDNA libraries. With the 5' RACE reads reprocessed, TCRdb shows one record per CDR3 protein and no DNA. With just over 60,000 distinct CDR3 sequences in the sample, the ten largest clones hold about 4.6%. The V gene's germline CDR1 is SEHNR and CDR2 FQNEAQ (reference sequence). This CDR3 has 14 amino acids. The chain is built from TRBV7-9 and TRBJ1-4. Sequencing was performed on naive CXCR3- CD8+ T cells from blood. Subset defined: CD45RO-CCR7+CD27+CD95- naive CD8+ T cells lacking CXCR3 (TNR3-). This sequence originates from a human donor in good health. Some clones in this sample may be carry-over from other donors' samples. CDR3 in amino acids: CASSPRDLAEKLFF.